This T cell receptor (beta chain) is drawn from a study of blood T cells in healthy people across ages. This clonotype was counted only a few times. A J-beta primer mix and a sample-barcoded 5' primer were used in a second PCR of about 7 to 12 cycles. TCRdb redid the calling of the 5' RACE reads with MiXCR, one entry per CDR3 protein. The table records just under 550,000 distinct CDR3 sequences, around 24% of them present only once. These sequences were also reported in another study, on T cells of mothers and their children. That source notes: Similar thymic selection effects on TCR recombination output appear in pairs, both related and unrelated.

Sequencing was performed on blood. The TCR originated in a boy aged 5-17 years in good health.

CDR3 residues: CASTLLRGCRGASSNEQFF. Written as DNA, the CDR3 is TGTGCCAGCACCCTCCTTCGTGGGTGTCGGGGCGCGAGTAGCAATGAGCAGTTCTTC. The J gene is TRBJ2-1, the V gene TRBV21-1; TRBD1, as called in the table, went unchecked against the DNA. TRBV21-1 is deemed a pseudogene. CDR3 size: 19 residues.